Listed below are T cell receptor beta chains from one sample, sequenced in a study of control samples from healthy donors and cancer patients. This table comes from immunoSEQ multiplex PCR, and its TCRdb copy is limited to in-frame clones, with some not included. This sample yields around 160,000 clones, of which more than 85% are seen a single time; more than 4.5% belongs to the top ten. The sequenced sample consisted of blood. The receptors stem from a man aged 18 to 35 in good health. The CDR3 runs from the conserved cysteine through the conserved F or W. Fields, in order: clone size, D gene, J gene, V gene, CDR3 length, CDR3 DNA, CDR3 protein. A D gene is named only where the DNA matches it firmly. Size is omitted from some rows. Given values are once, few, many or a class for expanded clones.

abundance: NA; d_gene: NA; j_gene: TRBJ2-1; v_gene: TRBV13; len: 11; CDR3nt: TGTGCCAGCAGCTTAAAGTATGAGCAGTTCTTC; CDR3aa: CASSLKYEQFF
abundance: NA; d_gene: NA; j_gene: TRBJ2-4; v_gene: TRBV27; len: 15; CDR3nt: TGTGCCAGCAGTTTCTCCGGGACCTCTAGGACCATTCAGTACTTC; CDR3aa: CASSFSGTSRTIQYF
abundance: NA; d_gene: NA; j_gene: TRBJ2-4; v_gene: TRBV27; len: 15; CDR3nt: TGTGCCAGCAGTTCTCCGGGGGAGGACAAAAACATTCAGTACTTC; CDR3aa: CASSSPGEDKNIQYF
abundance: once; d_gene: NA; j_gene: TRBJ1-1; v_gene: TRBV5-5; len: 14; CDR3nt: TGTGCCAGCAGCTGGGCCCTGACATCTACTGAAGCTTTCTTT; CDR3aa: CASSWALTSTEAFF
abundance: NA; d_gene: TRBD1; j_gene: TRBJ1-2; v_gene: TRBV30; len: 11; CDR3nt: TGTGCCCGCGACAGGGGAAATGGCTACACCTTC; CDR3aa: CARDRGNGYTF
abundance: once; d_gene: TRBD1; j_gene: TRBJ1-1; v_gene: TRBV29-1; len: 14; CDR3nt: TGCAGCGTTGATAGACAGGGGGAGAACACTGAAGCTTTCTTT; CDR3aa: CSVDRQGENTEAFF
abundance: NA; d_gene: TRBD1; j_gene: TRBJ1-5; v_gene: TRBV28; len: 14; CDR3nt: TGTGCCAGCAGTTTCGGGACAGGGCGCCAGCCCCAGCATTTT; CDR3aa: CASSFGTGRQPQHF
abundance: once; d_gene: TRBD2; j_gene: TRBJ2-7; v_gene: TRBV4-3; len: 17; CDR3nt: TGCGCCAGCAGCCATCGGACTAGCGGGGTCCAACCCTACGAGCAGTACTTC; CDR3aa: CASSHRTSGVQPYEQYF
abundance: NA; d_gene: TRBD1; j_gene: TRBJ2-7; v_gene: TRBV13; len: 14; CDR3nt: TGTGCCAGCAGTCCGGGACAGGGGGCTTACGAGCAGTACTTC; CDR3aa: CASSPGQGAYEQYF
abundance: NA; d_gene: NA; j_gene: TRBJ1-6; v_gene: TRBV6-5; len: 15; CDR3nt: TGTGCCAGCACCCCCGGGGGGTTTGGTAATTCACCCCTCCACTTT; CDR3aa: CASTPGGFGNSPLHF
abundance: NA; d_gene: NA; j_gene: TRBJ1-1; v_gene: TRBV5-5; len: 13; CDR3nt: TGTGCCAGCAGCCCCTCCCGGCGGACTGAAGCTTTCTTT; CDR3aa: CASSPSRRTEAFF
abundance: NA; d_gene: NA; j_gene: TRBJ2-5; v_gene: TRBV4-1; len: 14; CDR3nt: TGCGCCAGCAGCCAAGCGGGGACCCTAGAGACCCAGTACTTC; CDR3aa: CASSQAGTLETQYF
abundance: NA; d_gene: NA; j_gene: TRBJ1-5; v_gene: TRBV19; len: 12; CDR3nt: TGTGCCAGCACAGGTTTGAATCAGCCCCAGCATTTT; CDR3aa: CASTGLNQPQHF
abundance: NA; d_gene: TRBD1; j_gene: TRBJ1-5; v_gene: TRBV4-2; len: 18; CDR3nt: TGTGCCAGCAGCCACGATACAACGGGACAGGGACTCAATCAGCCCCAGCATTTT; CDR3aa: CASSHDTTGQGLNQPQHF
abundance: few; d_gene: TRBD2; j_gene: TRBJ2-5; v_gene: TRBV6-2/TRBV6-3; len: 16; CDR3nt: TGTGCCAGCAGTTATACTAGCGGGAGGGCCCAAGAGACCCAGTACTTC; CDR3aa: CASSYTSGRAQETQYF
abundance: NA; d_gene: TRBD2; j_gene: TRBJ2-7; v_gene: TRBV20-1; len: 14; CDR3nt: TGCAGTGCTGGTGGGACTAGCGGGCTGTACGAGCAGTACTTC; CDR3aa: CSAGGTSGLYEQYF
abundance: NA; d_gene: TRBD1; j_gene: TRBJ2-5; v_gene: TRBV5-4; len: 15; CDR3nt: TGTGCCAGCAGTCTCGACAGGGGGCCGCAAGAGACCCAGTACTTC; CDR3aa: CASSLDRGPQETQYF
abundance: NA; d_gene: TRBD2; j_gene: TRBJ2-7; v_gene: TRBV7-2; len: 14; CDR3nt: TGTGCCAGCAGCCCGGGGGGGGGCCCCTACGAGCAGTACTTC; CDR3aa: CASSPGGGPYEQYF
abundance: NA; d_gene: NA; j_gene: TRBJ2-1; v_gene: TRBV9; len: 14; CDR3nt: TGTGCCAGCAGCCAATGGACGGGACCCAATGAGCAGTTCTTC; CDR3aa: CASSQWTGPNEQFF
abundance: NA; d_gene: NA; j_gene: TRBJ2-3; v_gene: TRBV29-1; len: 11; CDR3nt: TGCAGCGTTGGAGGCCCGGATACGCAGTATTTT; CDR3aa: CSVGGPDTQYF
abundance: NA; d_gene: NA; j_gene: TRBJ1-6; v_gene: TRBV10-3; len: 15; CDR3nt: TGTGCCATCAGCCCGGGACACCGAAATAATTCACCCCTCCACTTT; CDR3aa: CAISPGHRNNSPLHF
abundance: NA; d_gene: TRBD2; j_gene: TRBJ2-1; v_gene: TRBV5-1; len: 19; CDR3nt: TGCGCCAGCAGCTCGGACCGGACTAGCGGTGCAAGCTCCTACAATGAGCAGTTCTTC; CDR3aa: CASSSDRTSGASSYNEQFF
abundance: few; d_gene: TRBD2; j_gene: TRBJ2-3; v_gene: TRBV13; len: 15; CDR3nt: TGTGCCAGCAGCTTAGAACTAGCGGGAGAAAATACGCAGTATTTT; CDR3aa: CASSLELAGENTQYF
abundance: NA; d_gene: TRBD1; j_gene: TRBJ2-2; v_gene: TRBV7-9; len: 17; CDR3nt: TGTGCCAGCAGCTTCGACAGGGGGCCCGCGAACACCGGGGAGCTGTTTTTT; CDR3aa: CASSFDRGPANTGELFF
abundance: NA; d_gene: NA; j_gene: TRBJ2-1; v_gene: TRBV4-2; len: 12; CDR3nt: TGTGCCAGCAGCCGGACGTCGTATGAGCAGTTCTTC; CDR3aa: CASSRTSYEQFF
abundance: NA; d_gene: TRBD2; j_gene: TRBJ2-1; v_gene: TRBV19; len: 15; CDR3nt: TGTGCCAGTAGTATACTTCTTGGAGCGGGAGATGAGCAGTTCTTC; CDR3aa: CASSILLGAGDEQFF
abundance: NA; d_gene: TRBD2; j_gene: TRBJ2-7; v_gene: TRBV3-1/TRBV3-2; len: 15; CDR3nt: TGTGCCAGCAGCCAAGATTCTAGCGGGAGTAGTGGGCAGTACTTC; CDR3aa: CASSQDSSGSSGQYF
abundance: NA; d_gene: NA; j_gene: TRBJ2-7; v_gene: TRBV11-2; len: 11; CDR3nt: TGTGCCAGCAGCTTAGCCGACGAGCAGTACTTC; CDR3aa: CASSLADEQYF